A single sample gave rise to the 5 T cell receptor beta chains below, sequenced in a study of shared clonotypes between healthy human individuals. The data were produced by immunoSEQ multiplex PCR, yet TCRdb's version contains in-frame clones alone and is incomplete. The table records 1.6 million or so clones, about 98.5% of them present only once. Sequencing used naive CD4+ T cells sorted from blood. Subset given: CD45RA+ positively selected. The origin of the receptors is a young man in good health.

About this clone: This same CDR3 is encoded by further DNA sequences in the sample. The CDR3 here is CASSARGPNTGELFF. In DNA form, the CDR3 reads TGTGCCAGCAGCGCGCGGGGACCTAACACCGGGGAGCTGTTTTTT. This chain uses TRBV9 with TRBJ2-2; D possibly corresponds to TRBD2 (6 bases). Trimming took off 3 bases at V and 2 bases at J, with 11 bases between the two ends. CDR1 and CDR2 (germline): SGDLS, YYNGEE. This CDR3 spans 15 amino acids.

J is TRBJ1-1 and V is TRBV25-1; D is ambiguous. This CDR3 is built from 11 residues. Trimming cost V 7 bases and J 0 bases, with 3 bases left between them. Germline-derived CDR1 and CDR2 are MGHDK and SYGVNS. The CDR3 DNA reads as TGTGCCAGCAAGTTGAACACTGAAGCTTTCTTT. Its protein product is CASKLNTEAFF. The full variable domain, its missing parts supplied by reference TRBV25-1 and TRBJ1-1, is EADIYQTPRYLVIGTGKKITLECSQTMGHDKMYWYQQDPGMELHLIHYSYGVNSTEKGDLSSESTVSRIRTEHFPLTLESARPSHTSQYLCASKLNTEAFFGQGTRLTVV.

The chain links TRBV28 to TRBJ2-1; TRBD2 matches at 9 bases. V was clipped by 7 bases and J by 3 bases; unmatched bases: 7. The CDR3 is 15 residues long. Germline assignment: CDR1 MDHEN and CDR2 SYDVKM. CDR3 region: CASTSRTSDYNEQFF. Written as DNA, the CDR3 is TGTGCCAGCACGTCGAGGACTAGCGACTACAATGAGCAGTTCTTC.

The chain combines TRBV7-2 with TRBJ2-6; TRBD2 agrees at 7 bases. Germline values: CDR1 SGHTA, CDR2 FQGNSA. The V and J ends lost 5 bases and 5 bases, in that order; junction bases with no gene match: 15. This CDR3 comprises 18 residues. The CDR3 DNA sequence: TGTGCCAGCAGCCCCGCCGGGGCGGGGGTGTCCTGGGCCAACGTCCTGACTTTC. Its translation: CASSPAGAGVSWANVLTF.

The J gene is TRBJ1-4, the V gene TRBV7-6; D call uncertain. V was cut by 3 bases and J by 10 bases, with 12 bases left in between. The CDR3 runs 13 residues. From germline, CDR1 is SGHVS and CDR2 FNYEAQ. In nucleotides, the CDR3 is TGTGCCAGCAGCTTGGAACAGTCGGCAAAACTGTTTTTT. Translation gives CASSLEQSAKLFF. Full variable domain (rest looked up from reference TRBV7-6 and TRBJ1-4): GAGVSQSPRYKVTKRGQDVALRCDPISGHVSLYWYRQALGQGPEFLTYFNYEAQQDKSGLPNDRFSAERPEGSISTLTIQRTEQRDSAMYRCASSLEQSAKLFFGSGTQLSVL.